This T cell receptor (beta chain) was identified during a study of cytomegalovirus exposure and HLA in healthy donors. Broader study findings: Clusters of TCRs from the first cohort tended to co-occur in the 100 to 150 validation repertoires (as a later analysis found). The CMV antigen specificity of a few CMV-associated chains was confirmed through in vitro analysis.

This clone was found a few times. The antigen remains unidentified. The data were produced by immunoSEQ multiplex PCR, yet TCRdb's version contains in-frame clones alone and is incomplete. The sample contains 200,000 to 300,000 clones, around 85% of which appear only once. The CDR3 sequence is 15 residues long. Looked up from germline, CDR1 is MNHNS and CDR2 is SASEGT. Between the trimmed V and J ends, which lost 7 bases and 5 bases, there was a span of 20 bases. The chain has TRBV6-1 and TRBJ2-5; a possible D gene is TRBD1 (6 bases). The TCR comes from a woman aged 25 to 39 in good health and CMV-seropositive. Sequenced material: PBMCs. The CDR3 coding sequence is TGTGCCAGCAACAAAAAAGGGGGATGGGGGGAGACCCAGTACTTC. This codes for CASNKKGGWGETQYF.